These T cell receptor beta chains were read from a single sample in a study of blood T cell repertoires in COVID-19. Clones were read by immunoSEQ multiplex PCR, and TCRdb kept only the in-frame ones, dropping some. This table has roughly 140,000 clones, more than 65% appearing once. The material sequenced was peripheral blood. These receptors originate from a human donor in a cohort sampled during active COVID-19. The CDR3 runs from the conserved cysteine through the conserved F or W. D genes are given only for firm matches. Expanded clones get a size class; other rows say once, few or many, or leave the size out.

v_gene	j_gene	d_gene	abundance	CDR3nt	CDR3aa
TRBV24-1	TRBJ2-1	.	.	TGTGCCACCAGTGATGGCCGCTGGCAGGGGATTAGCAATGAGCAGTTCTTC	CATSDGRWQGISNEQFF
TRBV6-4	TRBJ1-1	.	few	TGTGCCAGCAGTCCGGGAGCTAACACTGAAGCTTTCTTT	CASSPGANTEAFF
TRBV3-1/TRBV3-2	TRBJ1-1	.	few	TGTGCCAGCAGCCACAACAGAAACACTGAAGCTTTCTTT	CASSHNRNTEAFF
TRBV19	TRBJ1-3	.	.	TGTGCCAGTAGTATAGAGGGGGACACCTTCTCTGGAAACACCATATATTTT	CASSIEGDTFSGNTIYF
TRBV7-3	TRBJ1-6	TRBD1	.	TGTGCCAGCAGCTTAAGACAGGGGGCCTCACCCCTCCACTTT	CASSLRQGASPLHF
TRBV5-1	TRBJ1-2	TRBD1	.	TGCGCCAGCAGCGCCCGGGACAGGGGGGACTATGGCTACACCTTC	CASSARDRGDYGYTF
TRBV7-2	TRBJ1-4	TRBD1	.	TGTGCCAGCAGCTTAGGGACAGGCTATGAAAAACTGTTTTTT	CASSLGTGYEKLFF
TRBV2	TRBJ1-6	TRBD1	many	TGTGCCAGCAGTTCGACAGGGAGCTCCTATAATTCACCCCTCCACTTT	CASSSTGSSYNSPLHF
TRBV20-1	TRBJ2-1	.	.	TGCAGTGCTAGTCGCCCGGGCTCCTACAATGAGCAGTTCTTC	CSASRPGSYNEQFF
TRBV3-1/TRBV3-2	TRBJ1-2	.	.	TGTGCCAGCAGCCAAGGAGGCCAGAAAGATGGCTACACCTTC	CASSQGGQKDGYTF
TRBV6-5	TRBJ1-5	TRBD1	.	TGTGCCAGCAAGGGGGACAGGGGGCACCAGCCCCAGCATTTT	CASKGDRGHQPQHF
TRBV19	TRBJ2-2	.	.	TGTGCCAGTAATGGGGGCCGAGTTTACGCCGGGGAGCTGTTTTTT	CASNGGRVYAGELFF
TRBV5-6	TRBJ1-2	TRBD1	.	TGTGCCAGCAGCTTCCTCGGGACAGGAGTTTATGGCTACACCTTC	CASSFLGTGVYGYTF
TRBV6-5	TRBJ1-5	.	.	TGTGCCAGCAAAGTTCGGGTGAACAATCAGCCCCAGCATTTT	CASKVRVNNQPQHF
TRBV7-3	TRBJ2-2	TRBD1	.	TGTGCCAGCAGTAGAGGGACAGCGAACACCGGGGAGCTGTTTTTT	CASSRGTANTGELFF
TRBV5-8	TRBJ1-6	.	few	TGTGCCAGCAGCCGTTTAGTGAGCTCCTATAATTCACCCCTCCACTTT	CASSRLVSSYNSPLHF
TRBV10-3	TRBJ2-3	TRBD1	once	TGTGCCATCAGTGGTCGAAACAGGGGAACAGATACGCAGTATTTT	CAISGRNRGTDTQYF
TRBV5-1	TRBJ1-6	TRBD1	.	TGCGCCAGCAGCTCGGGACAGGTTAATTCACCCCTCCACTTT	CASSSGQVNSPLHF